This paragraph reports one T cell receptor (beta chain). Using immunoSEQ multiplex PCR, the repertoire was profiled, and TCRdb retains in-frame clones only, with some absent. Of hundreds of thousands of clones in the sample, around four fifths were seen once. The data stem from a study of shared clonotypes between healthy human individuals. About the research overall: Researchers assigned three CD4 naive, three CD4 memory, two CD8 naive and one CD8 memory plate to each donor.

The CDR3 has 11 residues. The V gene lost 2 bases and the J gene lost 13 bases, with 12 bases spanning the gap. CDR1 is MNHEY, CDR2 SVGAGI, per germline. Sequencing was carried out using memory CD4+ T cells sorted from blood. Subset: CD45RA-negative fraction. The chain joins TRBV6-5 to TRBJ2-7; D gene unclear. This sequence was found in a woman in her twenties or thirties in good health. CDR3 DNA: TGTGCCAGCAGTTACGGCAGGAAGTTTTACTTC. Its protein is CASSYGRKFYF.